What follows is one TCR beta chain and its context. Antigen specificity is unknown. Libraries were prepared by immunoSEQ multiplex PCR; TCRdb keeps only in-frame clonotypes and omits some of them. This table has hundreds of thousands of clones, 95% to 98% appearing once. The data were taken from a study of shared clonotypes between healthy human individuals. On the study more broadly: For every donor, three CD4 naive, three CD4 memory, two CD8 naive and one CD8 memory plates were used.

Study-wide results and limits: Larger estimated richness was generally recorded for naive subsets relative to memory subsets. It was the few donors that limited the genetic and exposure-history diversity represented.

Between the trimmed V and J ends, which lost 3 bases and 2 bases, there was a span of 11 bases. This CDR3 is built from 14 residues. The germline V gene encodes CDR1 MDHEN and CDR2 SYDVKM. Naive-designated CD8 cells lacked CD45RO, were positively enriched for CCR7, and omitted terminally differentiated effector memory CD45RA+ cells. Donors included only healthy HIV-negative adults lacking recent acute infections or vaccinations. The TCR comes from a man aged 25-45 years in good health. Sequencing was performed on naive CD8+ T cells sorted from blood. The chain carries TRBV28 and TRBJ2-7; D is uncertain. The CDR3 spells CASSFVQLTYEQYF. In DNA form, the CDR3 reads TGTGCCAGCAGTTTTGTACAGTTAACCTACGAGCAGTACTTC.